The 12 T cell receptor beta chains listed next were all sequenced from one sample in a study of CD8 T cells in Susac syndrome. Random hexamers were used to reverse transcribe the RNA input (roughly 0.5 to 1 ug). One entry per CDR3 protein, called by TCRdb with MiXCR from the immunoSEQ multiplex PCR reads. The sample has about 250,000 distinct CDR3 sequences, 90% to 95% seen once. The specimen was CD4+ T cells from PBMCs. The source of these receptors is a human donor with multiple sclerosis.

This chain uses TRBV2 with TRBJ2-5; D possibly corresponds to TRBD2 (5 bases). V dropped 5 bases and J dropped 4 bases, with 17 bases sitting between them. Germline CDR1 reads SNHLY; CDR2 reads FYNNEI. This CDR3 contains 15 residues. The CDR3 loop reads CASSRTAGVGETQYF. Here the CDR3 DNA reads TGTGCCAGCAGTCGGACGGCCGGGGTAGGAGAGACCCAGTACTTC. The variable domain in full, completed from reference TRBV2 and TRBJ2-5, reads EPEVTQTPSHQVTQMGQEVILRCVPISNHLYFYWYRQILGQKVEFLVSFYNNEISEKSEIFDDQFSVERPDGSNFTLKIRSTKLEDSAMYFCASSRTAGVGETQYFGPGTRLLVL.

The rearrangement uses TRBV6-5 and TRBJ2-7; 9 positions agree with TRBD2. V gave up 5 bases and J gave up 10 bases; unmatched junction bases: 6. This CDR3 region has 12 residues. Per the germline V gene, CDR1 is MNHEY and CDR2 is SVGAGI. Here the CDR3 reads CASSKAGGPQYV. The CDR3 DNA is TGTGCCAGCAGTAAGGCGGGAGGGCCTCAGTACGTC.

The chain links TRBV4-2 to TRBJ2-3, with D maybe TRBD1 (5 bases). Germline CDR1 is LGHNA and CDR2 is YNFKEQ. This CDR3 is 15 amino acids long. V lost 0 bases and J lost 5, with 12 bases in between. As DNA, the CDR3 is TGTGCCAGCAGCCAAGAGGGGCCGAGTTTAGATACGCAGTATTTT. Translating it yields CASSQEGPSLDTQYF.

In DNA form, the CDR3 reads TGCAGCGGTGACCTAGGGGGCCATCAGTACTTC. Residues: CSGDLGGHQYF. This chain links TRBV29-1 with TRBJ2-4; 7 nucleotides line up with TRBD1. This CDR3 comprises 11 residues. V dropped 7 bases and J dropped 12; count of bases not matched to a gene: 9. Germline CDR1 is SQVTM and CDR2 is ANQGSEA. Using reference TRBV29-1 and TRBJ2-4 for the parts outside the CDR3, the full variable domain is SAVISQKPSRDICQRGTSLTIQCQVDSQVTMMFWYRQQPGQSLTLIATANQGSEATYESGFVIDKFPISRPNLTFSTLTVSNMSPEDSSIYLCSGDLGGHQYFGAGTRLSVL.

V usage is TRBV19 and J usage is TRBJ1-4; D remains ambiguous. Germline CDR1 and CDR2: LNHDA and SQIVND (reference sequence). CDR3 length equals 15 residues. Deletions cut 4 bases from V and 0 bases from J, with 9 bases between. The CDR3 reads CASSTKAATNEKLFF. As DNA, the CDR3 is TGTGCCAGTAGTACGAAAGCTGCAACTAATGAAAAACTGTTTTTT.

V usage is TRBV7-3 and J usage is TRBJ2-3; TRBD1 matches at 7 bases. The CDR3 totals 15 residues. Germline V gene lookup returns CDR1 SGHTA and CDR2 FQGTGA. The trim removed 5 bases at V and 0 bases at J, leaving 5 bases unmatched. The CDR3 spells CASSPGQVSTDTQYF. Here the CDR3 DNA reads TGTGCCAGCAGCCCCGGACAGGTTAGCACAGATACGCAGTATTTT.

The chain combines TRBV18 with TRBJ2-1; 9 nucleotides match TRBD2. Trimming at V came to 0 bases and at J to 6 bases, leaving 18 bases not matched to a gene. The CDR3 runs 20 residues. Germline values: CDR1 KGHSH, CDR2 LQKENI. CDR3 protein: CASSPPRVASGAHPINEQFF. DNA of the CDR3: TGTGCCAGCTCACCACCGAGGGTGGCTAGCGGGGCCCATCCAATCAATGAGCAGTTCTTC.

V gene TRBV9 combines with J gene TRBJ1-2; TRBD1 aligns across 7 bases. Germline V CDR1 and CDR2: SGDLS, YYNGEE. This CDR3 contains 16 residues. J gave up 8 bases and V 3 bases, and 16 bases lay outside the gene matches. The CDR3 region is CASSGTGTVGMKGYTF. CDR3 nucleotide sequence: TGTGCCAGCAGCGGAACCGGGACAGTCGGGATGAAGGGCTACACCTTC.

V usage is TRBV20-1 and J usage is TRBJ2-3; perhaps TRBD2 as D (5 bases). The CDR3 spans 16 residues. With 2 bases removed from V and 0 bases from J, the gap between germline ends came to 15 bases. Per the germline V gene, CDR1 is DFQATT and CDR2 is SNEGSKA (reference sequence). The CDR3 loop reads CSARSPPDYSTDTQYF. The CDR3 bases are TGCAGTGCTAGAAGTCCCCCCGACTATAGCACAGATACGCAGTATTTT.

The chain is built from TRBV20-1 and TRBJ1-5, with 11 bases fitting TRBD1. Germline V gene data show CDR1 as DFQATT and CDR2 as SNEGSKA (reference sequence). CDR3 size: 15 residues. Trimming cost V 6 bases and J 3 bases; bases outside gene matches: 7. The CDR3 protein is CSATRDRGANQPQHF. The CDR3, as DNA: TGCAGTGCGACAAGGGACAGGGGGGCCAATCAGCCCCAGCATTTT.

The chain employs TRBV28 and TRBJ2-5; weak D call: TRBD2 (5 bases). Germline assignment: CDR1 MDHEN and CDR2 SYDVKM. The CDR3 contains 14 residues. V was shortened by 3 bases and J by 5 bases, with 13 bases between the two germline ends. As DNA, the CDR3 is TGTGCCAGCAGTTTTGGTTGGAGGCATGAGACCCAGTACTTC. Protein: CASSFGWRHETQYF.

J is TRBJ1-2 and V is TRBV16; tentative D call: TRBD1 (5 bases). The germline CDR1 and CDR2 sequences are KGHSY and FQNENV. The CDR3 has 14 amino acids. Trimming took 0 bases from V and 7 from J, leaving 12 bases between them. CDR3 region: CASSQSSDSTGYTF. The CDR3 region has the DNA TGTGCCAGCAGCCAATCCAGTGACAGCACTGGCTACACCTTC.